Following are 28 T cell receptor beta chains from one sample sequenced in a study of T cell repertoires in cytomegalovirus infection. One entry per CDR3 protein results from TCRdb running MiXCR on the reads. Of some 920,000 distinct CDR3 sequences detected, around a third appear once; the ten largest clones hold around 15%. For these receptors, no antigen is known. Material: cultured CD8+ T cells from PBMCs, obtained from culture after CMV antigen stimulation. Receptor source: a human donor in good health (CMV status not recorded). Some clones in this sample may be carry-over from other donors' samples.

This clonotype turned up a few times. This chain links TRBV4-1 with TRBJ2-3; 8 bases are shared with TRBD2. The junction had 7 bases not matched to a gene; V was cut back by 0 bases and J by 2 bases. Looked up from germline, CDR1 is MGHRA and CDR2 is YSYEKL. The CDR3 runs 17 residues. The CDR3 nucleotides are TGCGCCAGCAGCCAAGATGAATTAGCGGGGACCACAGATACGCAGTATTTT. It translates to CASSQDELAGTTDTQYF.

This clonotype was picked up a small number of times. V usage is TRBV7-9 and J usage is TRBJ1-1, with a weak D call TRBD1 (5 bases). With 9 bases removed from V and 6 bases from J, the gap between germline ends came to 23 bases. This CDR3 contains 15 residues. From germline, CDR1 is SEHNR and CDR2 FQNEAQ (reference sequence). The CDR3 DNA follows: TGTGCCAGTATGATACCCCGGGGGGGGACCGCTGAAGCTTTCTTT. Protein sequence: CASMIPRGGTAEAFF. The whole variable domain, filled in from reference TRBV7-9 and TRBJ1-1, reads DTGVSQNPRHKITKRGQNVTFRCDPISEHNRLYWYRQTLGQGPEFLTYFQNEAQLEKSRLLSDRFSAERPKGSFSTLEIQRTEQGDSAMYLCASMIPRGGTAEAFFGQGTRLTVV.

On this clonotype: One end of the junction varies from germline; a read error may be responsible. The CDR3 sequence: CASSLVQSGRRTQYF. The CDR3 DNA reads TGTGCCAGCAGCTTGGTACAGTCCGGCCGGCGGACCCAGTACTTC. This sequence joins TRBV5-3 and TRBJ2-5; D gene uncertain. TRBV5-3 is an ORF, and what it does is uncertain. This CDR3 is built from 15 residues.

This clonotype appeared many times. CDR3 DNA sequence: TGTGCCAGCAGCGCCCTGGTCGGACTAGCGGGGGAAAGGGGGAAAGAGACCCAGTACTTC. As protein: CASSALVGLAGERGKETQYF. The gene calls are TRBV7-6 and TRBJ2-5; 13 bases map to TRBD2. J was trimmed by 3 bases and V by 5 bases; bases with no gene match: 18. This CDR3 is 20 amino acids long. Germline values: CDR1 SGHVS, CDR2 FNYEAQ.

This clonotype came up a few times. CDR3 sequence reads: CASSQEVLGEWSYEQYV. For the CDR3, the DNA is TGCGCCAGCAGCCAAGAGGTACTAGGGGAATGGTCCTACGAGCAGTACGTC. The V and J genes are TRBV4-1 and TRBJ2-7; either TRBD1 or TRBD2 may fit D (5 bases each). The ends were cut back, 0 bases at V and 1 base at J, with 16 bases in the middle. This CDR3 contains 17 residues. Per germline, CDR1 MGHRA and CDR2 YSYEKL.

The rearrangement joins TRBV28 to TRBJ1-2; D may be TRBD1 (5 bases). V lost 8 bases and J lost 2, with 15 bases in between. CDR1 MDHEN and CDR2 SYDVKM come from the germline V gene. This CDR3 is 14 amino acids long. Here the CDR3 reads CASHRDLQNYGYTF. In DNA, the CDR3 is TGTGCCAGCCACCGGGACCTACAGAACTATGGCTACACCTTC.

There are a few counts of this clonotype. This chain connects TRBV18 to TRBJ2-7; the match to TRBD1 covers 8 bases. The CDR3 runs to 15 residues. Germline lookup yields CDR1 KGHSH and CDR2 LQKENI. J lost 4 bases, V lost 2 bases, and 7 bases had no gene match. The DNA for the CDR3 is TGTGCCAGCTCACCAGACAGACAGGGGTGGTACGAGCAGTACGTC. Its protein is CASSPDRQGWYEQYV.

This clonotype turned up a few times. The V call is TRBV6-1, the J call TRBJ1-1; no clear D. This CDR3 has 12 amino acids. Trimming cost V 7 bases and J 5 bases, with 11 bases left between them. Germline V lookup: CDR1 MNHNS, CDR2 SASEGT. Here the CDR3 DNA reads TGTGCCAGCATCCAAAGTCGGACTGAAGCTTTCTTT. The encoded protein is CASIQSRTEAFF.

The chain has TRBV19 and TRBJ2-2; 12 nucleotides agree with TRBD2. CDR1 and CDR2 from the germline V gene are LNHDA and SQIVND (reference sequence). With V trimmed by 0 bases and J by 0 bases, 2 bases remained unmatched. This CDR3 is built from 18 residues. In DNA, the CDR3 is TGTGCCAGTAGTATAGACCGACTAGCGGGGGCGAACACCGGGGAGCTGTTTTTT. It codes for CASSIDRLAGANTGELFF.

This clonotype was counted between two and nine times. The V and J genes are TRBV7-8 and TRBJ1-3, with D possibly TRBD1 on 5 matching bases. The CDR3 is 18 amino acids. From germline, CDR1 is SGHVS and CDR2 FQNEAQ. Trimming took off 6 bases at V and 0 bases at J, with 21 bases between the two ends. This CDR3 is CASRTSTRDASSGNTIYF. CDR3 coding DNA: TGTGCCAGCAGGACCTCAACCCGGGACGCGAGCTCTGGAAACACCATATATTTT.

This chain uses TRBV7-2 with TRBJ1-1, with D hard to call. This CDR3 has 12 amino acids. The V and J ends lost 4 bases and 6 bases respectively, with 9 bases between them. Per germline, CDR1 SGHTA and CDR2 FQGNSA. Here the CDR3 reads CASSSGFAEAFF. CDR3 in DNA: TGTGCCAGCAGCTCGGGATTTGCTGAAGCTTTCTTT.

V is TRBV2 and J is TRBJ1-2; 9 bases are shared with TRBD1. CDR3 size: 14 residues. Germline CDR1 is SNHLY and CDR2 is FYNNEI. Losses at the gene ends were 4 bases for V and 4 bases for J; bases not matched to a gene: 4. This CDR3 reads CASSGTGAPYGYTF. CDR3 sequence (DNA): TGTGCCAGCAGTGGGACAGGGGCACCCTATGGCTACACCTTC.

The chain couples TRBV12-3 or TRBV12-4 to TRBJ2-5; D is possibly TRBD2 (6 bases). V was pared by 3 bases and J by 5 bases, with 16 bases between. This CDR3 is 15 amino acids long. CDR3: CASSFGATRRETQYF. The CDR3 DNA reads TGTGCCAGCAGTTTTGGGGCGACTAGGCGGGAGACCCAGTACTTC.

Only a few counts were recorded for this clonotype. The chain uses TRBV27 and TRBJ2-4; 7 bases are a match to TRBD1. The V gene end was trimmed by 2 bases and the J gene end by 7 bases; junction bases not matched to a gene: 8. CDR1 and CDR2 from the germline V gene are MNHEY and SMNVEV (reference sequence). The CDR3 contains 15 residues. The CDR3 DNA reads TGTGCCAGCAGTTTACAAACAGGGGTAGCCAACATTCAGTACTTC. Protein product: CASSLQTGVANIQYF.

The gene calls are TRBV20-1 and TRBJ2-7; D remains ambiguous. CDR1 is DFQATT, CDR2 SNEGSKA, per germline (reference sequence). V was pared by 0 bases and J by 2 bases, with 8 bases between. The CDR3 has 13 amino acids. CDR3 residues: CSARELEAYEQYF. The CDR3 nucleotides are TGCAGTGCTAGAGAGTTAGAGGCCTACGAGCAGTACTTC.

The chain carries TRBV19 and TRBJ1-5; possible D gene TRBD1, 5 bases. V was pared by 6 bases and J by 6 bases, with 12 bases between. The CDR3 has 13 amino acids. In germline, CDR1 is LNHDA, CDR2 SQIVND (reference sequence). In DNA form, the CDR3 reads TGTGCCAGTAGGATCGGTGGGGCTCAGCCCCAGCATTTT. It codes for CASRIGGAQPQHF.

The chain combines TRBV19 with TRBJ1-1; D is unclear. The CDR3 extends over 14 amino acids. Germline V gives CDR1 LNHDA, CDR2 SQIVND (reference sequence). Trimming left V 1 base short and J 1 base short, with 7 bases between. CDR3 loop: CASSIAGPNTEAFF. The DNA of the CDR3 is TGTGCCAGTAGTATAGCCGGCCCGAACACTGAAGCTTTCTTT. Combining the CDR3 with reference TRBV19 and TRBJ1-1 gives the whole variable domain DGGITQSPKYLFRKEGQNVTLSCEQNLNHDAMYWYRQDPGQGLRLIYYSQIVNDFQKGDIAEGYSVSREKKESFPLTVTSAQKNPTAFYLCASSIAGPNTEAFFGQGTRLTVV.

For this clonotype: Possible read error: a much larger clone is one base away. The chain links TRBV7-2 to TRBJ2-5; 11 nucleotides match TRBD2. The CDR3 has 15 amino acids. Germline V CDR1 and CDR2: SGHTA, FQGNSA. CDR3 DNA: TGTGCCAACAGCATTGGGACTAGCGGTCAAGAGACCCAGTACTTC. Amino acids: CANSIGTSGQETQYF. Drawing the rest from reference TRBV7-2 and TRBJ2-5, the complete variable domain is GAGVSQSPSNKVTEKGKDVELRCDPISGHTALYWYRQSLGQGLEFLIYFQGNSAPDKSGLPSDRFSAERTGGSVSTLTIQRTQQEDSAVYLCANSIGTSGQETQYFGPGTRLLVL.

This clonotype was detected only a few times. The gene calls are TRBV12-3 or TRBV12-4 and TRBJ1-2; 7 bases line up with TRBD1. CDR3 length: 14 amino acids. The trim removed 3 bases at V and 3 bases at J, leaving 4 bases unmatched. Here the CDR3 DNA reads TGTGCCAGCAGTTTTACAGGGGCCTACTATGGCTACACCTTC. Encoded protein: CASSFTGAYYGYTF.

V and J are TRBV15 and TRBJ2-1; 11 nucleotides line up with TRBD2. The CDR3 consists of 15 residues. CDR1 is LNHNV and CDR2 is YYDKDF in the germline V gene (reference sequence). V was pared by 0 bases and J by 10 bases, with 5 bases of the junction left unmatched. Written as DNA, the CDR3 is TGTGCCACCAGCAGAGATCTGACTAGCGGGGAAGAGCAGTTCTTC. It translates to CATSRDLTSGEEQFF.

This clonotype occurred many times. The V gene is TRBV7-8, the J gene TRBJ1-1, with D perhaps TRBD1 (6 bases). The CDR3 extends over 16 amino acids. Trimming removed 5 bases at V and 0 bases at J, with 16 bases between. Germline V gene sequence: CDR1 SGHVS, CDR2 FQNEAQ. DNA of the CDR3: TGTGCCAGCAGCCAACACCCTGGACAGTTGAACACTGAAGCTTTCTTT. The encoded protein is CASSQHPGQLNTEAFF.

The table lists this clonotype with a few counts. The chain has TRBV12-3 or TRBV12-4 and TRBJ2-1; 8 positions agree with TRBD1. This CDR3 has 14 residues. The junction had 12 bases not matched to a gene; V was cut back by 8 bases and J by 9 bases. The CDR3 protein is CASVLRTGIGEQFF. The DNA of the CDR3 is TGTGCCAGCGTACTCCGGACAGGGATTGGTGAGCAGTTCTTC.

The chain recombines TRBV27 with TRBJ2-2; D remains unclear. Germline V CDR1 and CDR2: MNHEY, SMNVEV (reference sequence). This CDR3 comprises 14 residues. The V gene lost 2 bases and the J gene lost 8 bases, with 12 bases spanning the gap. This chain's CDR3 is CASSLGVSNGELFF. DNA of the CDR3: TGTGCCAGCAGTTTAGGGGTTTCGAATGGGGAGCTGTTTTTT.

The chain couples TRBV27 to TRBJ1-1; D ambiguous. Germline CDR1 reads MNHEY; CDR2 reads SMNVEV (reference sequence). This CDR3 has 13 amino acids. V was trimmed by 3 bases and J by 6 bases, leaving 11 bases between them. CDR3 in DNA: TGTGCCAGCAGTTTTAGGAGGGAATCTGAAGCTTTCTTT. Protein: CASSFRRESEAFF.

The rearrangement links TRBV7-9 to TRBJ1-5; tentative D call: TRBD1 (6 bases). The length of the CDR3 is 15 residues. Per the germline V gene, CDR1 is SEHNR and CDR2 is FQNEAQ (reference sequence). Between the trimmed V and J ends, which lost 4 bases and 4 bases, there was a span of 14 bases. CDR3 sequence reads: CASSSGTTQNQPQHF. The CDR3, as DNA: TGTGCCAGCAGCTCTGGGACAACGCAAAATCAGCCCCAGCATTTT.

This chain connects TRBV7-6 to TRBJ2-1; D possibly uses TRBD1 or TRBD2 (6 bases each). This CDR3 contains 15 residues. CDR1 is SGHVS and CDR2 is FNYEAQ in the germline V gene. V lost 2 bases, J lost 6 bases, and 14 bases lay in between. The CDR3 coding sequence is TGTGCCAGCAGCTTAAACCGGGGGCTGTTCAATGAGCAGTTCTTC. This codes for CASSLNRGLFNEQFF.

This clonotype came up many times. An end of the junction does not agree with germline; a read error may underlie this. The chain carries TRBV5-1 and TRBJ2-1, with 7 bases fitting TRBD1. Germline CDR1 and CDR2: SGHRS and YFSETQ. The CDR3 loop spans 15 amino acids. CDR3 bases: TGTGCCAGCAGCTTCGCAGGGGGTTCCTACAATGAGCAGTTCTTC. This gives the protein CASSFAGGSYNEQFF.

The chain recombines TRBV7-9 with TRBJ1-2, with 10 bases lining up with TRBD1. This CDR3 spans 19 amino acids. The V and J ends lost 5 bases and 6 bases, in that order; junction bases with no gene match: 21. Looked up from germline, CDR1 is SEHNR and CDR2 is FQNEAQ (reference sequence). Here the CDR3 DNA reads TGTGCCAGCAGCGCTCCGGGACAGGGGTCGGGATCTGGCTGGGATGGCTACACCTTC. As protein: CASSAPGQGSGSGWDGYTF.